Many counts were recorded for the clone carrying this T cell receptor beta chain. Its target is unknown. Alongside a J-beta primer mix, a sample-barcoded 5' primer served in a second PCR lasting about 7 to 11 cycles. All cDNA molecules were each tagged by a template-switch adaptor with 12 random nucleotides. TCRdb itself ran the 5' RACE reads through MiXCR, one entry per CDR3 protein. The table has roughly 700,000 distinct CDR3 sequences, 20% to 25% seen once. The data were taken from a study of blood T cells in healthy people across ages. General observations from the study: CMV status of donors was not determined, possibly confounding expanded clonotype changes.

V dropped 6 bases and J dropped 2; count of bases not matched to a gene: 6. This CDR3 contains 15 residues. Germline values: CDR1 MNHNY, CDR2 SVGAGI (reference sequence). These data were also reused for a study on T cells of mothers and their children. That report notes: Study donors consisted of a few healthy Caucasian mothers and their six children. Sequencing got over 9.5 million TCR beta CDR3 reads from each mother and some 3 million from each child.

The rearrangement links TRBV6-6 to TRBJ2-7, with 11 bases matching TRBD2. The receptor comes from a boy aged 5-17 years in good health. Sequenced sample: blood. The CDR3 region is CASSPFSGGAYEQYF. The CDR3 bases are TGTGCCAGCAGCCCTTTTAGCGGGGGGGCCTACGAGCAGTACTTC.